This T cell receptor (beta chain) appears in the sequencing data of a study of blood T cell repertoires in COVID-19. Seattle cases were enrolled at active infection and followed longitudinally. In the study's own analysis: Amplifying reference gene primers gave estimates of nucleated cell counts. Here immunoSEQ multiplex PCR was the method, and the copy in TCRdb shows in-frame clones only, minus some. V, J and clone size were drawn from that table, and D and trimming were deduced from the DNA. Among some 180,000 clones listed, approximately 86% were seen once. From germline, CDR1 is WNHNN and CDR2 SYGVQD (reference sequence). The trim removed 4 bases at V and 2 bases at J, leaving 17 bases unmatched. The length of the CDR3 is 19 residues.

This TCR derives from a woman of 80 years or more with COVID-19, enrolled during active disease. The specimen sequenced was peripheral blood. V is TRBV10-1 and J is TRBJ2-4; TRBD2 agrees at 7 bases. The CDR3 DNA sequence: TGCGCCAGCAGTGTAGTCATTAGACTAGCTGAAAACCCCAAAAACATTCAGTACTTC. Translated: CASSVVIRLAENPKNIQYF.